This is a list of T cell receptor beta chains from one sample in a study of blood T cell repertoires in COVID-19. Here immunoSEQ multiplex PCR was the method, and the copy in TCRdb shows in-frame clones only, minus some. The table records approximately 220,000 clones, roughly 91% of them present only once. Sequenced input: PBMCs or T cells enriched from blood (not recorded which). The source of these receptors is a woman aged 30 to 39 with acute COVID-19. CDR3s include the opening cysteine and the closing phenylalanine or tryptophan. A D gene is named only where the DNA matches it firmly. The size entry is marked missing in some rows and otherwise reads once, few, many or a size class.

abundance: NA
d_gene: NA
v_gene: TRBV2
j_gene: TRBJ2-7
CDR3nt: TGTGCCAGCAGTGCAGAATACGAGCAGTACTTC
CDR3aa: CASSAEYEQYF

abundance: NA
d_gene: NA
v_gene: TRBV11-3
j_gene: TRBJ2-7
CDR3nt: TGTGCCAGCAGCTTGGGGGAGGTCTCCTACGAGCAGTACTTC
CDR3aa: CASSLGEVSYEQYF

abundance: NA
d_gene: NA
v_gene: TRBV1
j_gene: TRBJ1-1
CDR3nt: TGCACCAGCAGCCAAAACATGAACACTGAAGCTTTCTTT
CDR3aa: CTSSQNMNTEAFF

abundance: NA
d_gene: NA
v_gene: TRBV6-5
j_gene: TRBJ1-4
CDR3nt: TGTGCCAGCAGTCTCAGGGCGGGGTATGAAAAACTGTTTTTT
CDR3aa: CASSLRAGYEKLFF

abundance: few
d_gene: NA
v_gene: TRBV7-7
j_gene: TRBJ2-6
CDR3nt: TGTGCCAGCAGCTTATTCGCAGGGGAGCACACTGGGGCCAACGTCCTGACTTTC
CDR3aa: CASSLFAGEHTGANVLTF

abundance: NA
d_gene: NA
v_gene: TRBV5-4
j_gene: TRBJ1-4
CDR3nt: TGTGCCAGCAGCTTGATCCGGGACTCGTCGAGGGAACTGTTTTTT
CDR3aa: CASSLIRDSSRELFF

abundance: NA
d_gene: NA
v_gene: TRBV2
j_gene: TRBJ2-3
CDR3nt: TGTGCCAGCAGTGAATTGGGGCTTAGCACAGATACGCAGTATTTT
CDR3aa: CASSELGLSTDTQYF

abundance: NA
d_gene: TRBD2
v_gene: TRBV7-2
j_gene: TRBJ2-5
CDR3nt: TGTGCCAGCAGCTTATCAGCGGGGGGTCGAGAGACCCAGTACTTC
CDR3aa: CASSLSAGGRETQYF

abundance: NA
d_gene: TRBD1
v_gene: TRBV28
j_gene: TRBJ2-2
CDR3nt: TGTGCCAGCACCCCCTTCCGGGACAGGGGATCCGGGGAGCTGTTTTTT
CDR3aa: CASTPFRDRGSGELFF

abundance: NA
d_gene: TRBD2
v_gene: TRBV30
j_gene: TRBJ2-3
CDR3nt: TGTGCCTGGAGTACCGGGGGGGCAGATACGCAGTATTTT
CDR3aa: CAWSTGGADTQYF

abundance: NA
d_gene: NA
v_gene: TRBV27
j_gene: TRBJ1-5
CDR3nt: TGTGCCAGCAGTTTAATGAGTGGTCAGCCCCAGCATTTT
CDR3aa: CASSLMSGQPQHF

abundance: NA
d_gene: TRBD1
v_gene: TRBV5-1
j_gene: TRBJ1-6
CDR3nt: TGCGCCAGCAGCGAGGACAGGGGAGGTAATTCACCCCTCCACTTT
CDR3aa: CASSEDRGGNSPLHF

abundance: NA
d_gene: NA
v_gene: TRBV11-2
j_gene: TRBJ1-1
CDR3nt: TGTGCCAGCATCACGACACCCAGCGGGACTGAAGCTTTCTTT
CDR3aa: CASITTPSGTEAFF

abundance: NA
d_gene: NA
v_gene: TRBV5-1
j_gene: TRBJ1-2
CDR3nt: TGCGCCAGCAGCCCCGTGGGTGGGGACTGGCCTAGCGGCTACACCTTC
CDR3aa: CASSPVGGDWPSGYTF

abundance: NA
d_gene: NA
v_gene: TRBV12-5
j_gene: TRBJ1-4
CDR3nt: TGTGCTAGTTCAAGCGGGAGAAGTGCAACTAATGAAAAACTGTTTTTT
CDR3aa: CASSSGRSATNEKLFF

abundance: NA
d_gene: TRBD1
v_gene: TRBV7-8
j_gene: TRBJ1-5
CDR3nt: TGTGCCAGCAGCGAATGGGACAGGGGGAGCAATCAGCCCCAGCATTTT
CDR3aa: CASSEWDRGSNQPQHF

abundance: NA
d_gene: NA
v_gene: TRBV7-9
j_gene: TRBJ1-2
CDR3nt: TGTGCCAGCAGCTTAGTCGGCGGAGTCTATGGCTACACCTTC
CDR3aa: CASSLVGGVYGYTF

abundance: NA
d_gene: TRBD1
v_gene: TRBV11-2
j_gene: TRBJ1-4
CDR3nt: TGTGCCAGCAGCTTAGGGGGACAGGGAGGTGAAAAACTGTTTTTT
CDR3aa: CASSLGGQGGEKLFF

abundance: once
d_gene: NA
v_gene: TRBV7-3
j_gene: TRBJ2-1
CDR3nt: TGTGCCAGCAGCTTATCAGGACAGCACAATGAGCAGTTCTTC
CDR3aa: CASSLSGQHNEQFF

abundance: NA
d_gene: NA
v_gene: TRBV10-3
j_gene: TRBJ1-1
CDR3nt: TGTGCCATCAGTGAACCCAACTCAGGGATCACTGAAGCTTTCTTT
CDR3aa: CAISEPNSGITEAFF

abundance: NA
d_gene: NA
v_gene: TRBV7-2
j_gene: TRBJ1-1
CDR3nt: TGTGCCAGCAGCTTAGACACCAACACTGAAGCTTTCTTT
CDR3aa: CASSLDTNTEAFF

abundance: NA
d_gene: TRBD2
v_gene: TRBV7-6
j_gene: TRBJ2-7
CDR3nt: TGTGCCAGCAGCTATACTAGCGGGGGGGCCGGGGAGCAGTACTTC
CDR3aa: CASSYTSGGAGEQYF

abundance: NA
d_gene: NA
v_gene: TRBV28
j_gene: TRBJ1-6
CDR3nt: TGTGCCAGCAGTTTAAACAGGAATTCACCCCTCCACTTT
CDR3aa: CASSLNRNSPLHF

abundance: NA
d_gene: NA
v_gene: TRBV1
j_gene: TRBJ2-5
CDR3nt: TGCACCAGCAGCCAAGGGGGTGGGAGCGGGTTGCAAGAGACCCAGTACTTC
CDR3aa: CTSSQGGGSGLQETQYF

abundance: NA
d_gene: NA
v_gene: TRBV11-2
j_gene: TRBJ2-1
CDR3nt: TGTGCCAGCAGCGGGTGGGGGACTTACAATGAGCAGTTCTTC
CDR3aa: CASSGWGTYNEQFF

abundance: NA
d_gene: TRBD2
v_gene: TRBV2
j_gene: TRBJ2-3
CDR3nt: TGTGCCAGCAGTGAACTAGCGGCCACAGATACGCAGTATTTT
CDR3aa: CASSELAATDTQYF

abundance: once
d_gene: NA
v_gene: TRBV27
j_gene: TRBJ1-5
CDR3nt: TGTGCCAGCAGTATGGGGGGGTTTAGCAATCAGCCCCAGCATTTT
CDR3aa: CASSMGGFSNQPQHF

abundance: NA
d_gene: TRBD2
v_gene: TRBV25-1
j_gene: TRBJ2-1
CDR3nt: TGTGCCAGCAGCCAGTCCGTATTAGCGGGGTCCTACAATGAGCAGTTCTTC
CDR3aa: CASSQSVLAGSYNEQFF

abundance: NA
d_gene: NA
v_gene: TRBV6-5
j_gene: TRBJ2-2
CDR3nt: TGTGCCAGCCACCTTACAGTGGGGGGCACCGGGGAGCTGTTTTTT
CDR3aa: CASHLTVGGTGELFF

abundance: NA
d_gene: NA
v_gene: TRBV21-1
j_gene: TRBJ1-5
CDR3nt: TGTGCCAGCAGCACGACACCGGACAGAAGGGGCAATCAGCCCCAGCATTTT
CDR3aa: CASSTTPDRRGNQPQHF

abundance: NA
d_gene: NA
v_gene: TRBV25-1
j_gene: TRBJ1-1
CDR3nt: TGTGCCAGCGCGTGGGGGGGAAACACTGAAGCTTTCTTT
CDR3aa: CASAWGGNTEAFF

abundance: few
d_gene: TRBD1
v_gene: TRBV10-1
j_gene: TRBJ2-1
CDR3nt: TGCGCCAGCAGTACTGACAGGGGGGTAGGCAATGAGCAGTTCTTC
CDR3aa: CASSTDRGVGNEQFF

abundance: NA
d_gene: NA
v_gene: TRBV7-9
j_gene: TRBJ1-1
CDR3nt: TGTGCCAGCAGGTTCATAGACACTGAAGCTTTCTTT
CDR3aa: CASRFIDTEAFF

abundance: NA
d_gene: NA
v_gene: TRBV3-1/TRBV3-2
j_gene: TRBJ1-1
CDR3nt: TGTGCCAGCAGCCAAGTTATGAGCACTGAAGCTTTCTTT
CDR3aa: CASSQVMSTEAFF

abundance: NA
d_gene: NA
v_gene: TRBV6-5
j_gene: TRBJ1-1
CDR3nt: TGTGCCAGTCGTCAGACAGAACTGAACACTGAAGCTTTCTTT
CDR3aa: CASRQTELNTEAFF

abundance: few
d_gene: NA
v_gene: TRBV30
j_gene: TRBJ1-1
CDR3nt: TGTGCCTGGTGGGGCGGCAGATCGAACACTGAAGCTTTCTTT
CDR3aa: CAWWGGRSNTEAFF

abundance: NA
d_gene: NA
v_gene: TRBV12-3/TRBV12-4
j_gene: TRBJ2-7
CDR3nt: TGTGCCAGCTCCTGGGGGGAGAACTACGAGCAGTACTTC
CDR3aa: CASSWGENYEQYF

abundance: NA
d_gene: TRBD2
v_gene: TRBV28
j_gene: TRBJ2-4
CDR3nt: TGTGGTGCGGGGGCGGGGGGCCTAGCCAAAAACATTCAGTACTTC
CDR3aa: CGAGAGGLAKNIQYF

abundance: NA
d_gene: TRBD1
v_gene: TRBV5-1
j_gene: TRBJ2-7
CDR3nt: TGCGCCAGCAGCCCCCTGGGACAGGAGTCCTACGAGCAGTACTTC
CDR3aa: CASSPLGQESYEQYF

abundance: NA
d_gene: NA
v_gene: TRBV21-1
j_gene: TRBJ2-5
CDR3nt: TGTGCCAGCCGTAGACCTACAGGGGTGGAGACCCAGTACTTC
CDR3aa: CASRRPTGVETQYF

abundance: NA
d_gene: NA
v_gene: TRBV5-1
j_gene: TRBJ1-1
CDR3nt: TGCGCCAGCAGCTGGGCCCTGAACACTGAAGCTTTCTTT
CDR3aa: CASSWALNTEAFF

abundance: NA
d_gene: NA
v_gene: TRBV18
j_gene: TRBJ2-5
CDR3nt: TGTGCCAGCTCATTAAATTTCCCCAATCCAGGAAGTCAAGAGACCCAGTACTTC
CDR3aa: CASSLNFPNPGSQETQYF

abundance: NA
d_gene: TRBD2
v_gene: TRBV24-1
j_gene: TRBJ2-2
CDR3nt: TGTGCCACCAGTGGGCGGGGGGCCGTGGACACCGGGGAGCTGTTTTTT
CDR3aa: CATSGRGAVDTGELFF

abundance: NA
d_gene: NA
v_gene: TRBV4-1
j_gene: TRBJ1-5
CDR3nt: TGCGCCAGCAGCCAAGCCGGGACGGGGGATCAGCCCCAGCATTTT
CDR3aa: CASSQAGTGDQPQHF

abundance: NA
d_gene: TRBD1
v_gene: TRBV13
j_gene: TRBJ1-2
CDR3nt: TGTGCCAGCAGCTTAAGTACCGGACAGGGAGTCGGCTATGGCTACACCTTC
CDR3aa: CASSLSTGQGVGYGYTF